The present T cell receptor beta chain was sequenced within a study of blood T cell repertoires in COVID-19. Study-level information: Whether acute or convalescent, the COVID-19 samples came from the United States, Italy and Spain. The cDNA or gDNA used as material had been derived from T cells, B-cell-depleted T cells, or PBMCs.

Germline values: CDR1 MNHEY, CDR2 SVGAGI. The CDR3 runs 14 residues. The germline V and J ends were trimmed by 6 bases and 8 bases, with 14 bases remaining between them. Authors' analysis steps: Reference gene primer amplification yielded estimated nucleated cell counts. The data were produced by immunoSEQ multiplex PCR, yet TCRdb's version contains in-frame clones alone and is incomplete. The V and J calls and clone size are taken from that table; D and trimming were inferred from the DNA. The table has 95,000 to 130,000 clones, approximately 87% seen once. The chain employs TRBV6-5 and TRBJ1-6; D is unresolved. This TCR was recovered from a man under 40 with acute or convalescent COVID-19. The sequencing input was peripheral blood. The CDR3 DNA sequence: TGTGCCAGCAGCCGAGCGGTGACTGATTCACCCCTCCACTTT. It codes for CASSRAVTDSPLHF.